This T cell receptor (beta chain) was sequenced for a study of T cells after yellow fever vaccination. General study findings and limits: A limited proportion of clonotypes was detected within both the CD4 and CD8 compartments.

This clonotype occurred many times. Its matching antigen is unknown. The CDR3 has 13 residues. The V and J ends lost 6 bases and 4 bases respectively, with 16 bases between them. CDR1 is SQVTM and CDR2 is ANQGSEA in the germline V gene. Each CDR3 protein is one row after TCRdb ran MiXCR on the 5' RACE reads. Here the sample spans around 310,000 distinct CDR3 sequences, around 4.4% being singletons. The source was PBMCs, collected 15 days after the yellow fever booster vaccination. The receptor was derived from a man aged 18 to 30 who received the YFV17D yellow fever vaccine. This sequence joins TRBV29-1 and TRBJ2-7, with TRBD1 as a possible D gene (6 bases). DNA of the CDR3: TGCAGCGTGGTGGGCCAGGGGTTTTACGAGCAGTACTTC. This codes for CSVVGQGFYEQYF.